The clone carrying this T cell receptor beta chain was observed many times. Its specificity is not known. Exclusion followed for patients with uncontrolled infection, other autoimmune disease, pregnancy or lactation. The entry originates in a study of T cells in Graves' hyperthyroidism and ophthalmopathy. The wider study: Blood was drawn when the patient was first diagnosed and still untreated.

Template material for amplifying TCR beta CDR3 regions consisted of RNA transcripts. HTBI primers were employed in a first-round RT-PCR of the TCR CDR3. TCRdb processed the multiplex PCR reads anew with MiXCR; each CDR3 protein has one entry. The data show a few hundred thousand distinct CDR3 sequences, with roughly 15% seen just once and approximately 19% held by the top ten. Overall study results and limits: Using 13 V-J features, a model discriminated ophthalmopathy from stable hyperthyroidism. Peripheral blood also featured most of the thyroid clonotypes expanded above 0.001.

V shed 2 bases and J 8 bases; nucleotides not matched to a gene: 4. Germline V gene sequence: CDR1 WNHNN, CDR2 SYGVQD (reference sequence). The length of the CDR3 is 14 residues. The V gene is TRBV10-1, the J gene TRBJ1-1, with TRBD1 identical over 11 bases. Material: blood. The TCR was taken from a woman aged 60-75 years with Graves' ophthalmopathy. CDR3: CASSERTGGLEAFF. The CDR3 DNA sequence: TGCGCCAGCAGTGAGAGGACAGGGGGCTTGGAAGCTTTCTTT.